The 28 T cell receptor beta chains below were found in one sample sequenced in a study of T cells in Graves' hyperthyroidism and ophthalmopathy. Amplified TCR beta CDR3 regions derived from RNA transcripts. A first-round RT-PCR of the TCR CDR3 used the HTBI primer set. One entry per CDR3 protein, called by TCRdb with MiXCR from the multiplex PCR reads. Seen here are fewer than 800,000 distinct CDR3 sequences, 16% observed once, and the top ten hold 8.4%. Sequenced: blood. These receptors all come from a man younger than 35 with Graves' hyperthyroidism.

In DNA, the CDR3 is TGCAGTGCCGCCCGCAGGATACAAGAGACCCAGTACTTC. As protein: CSAARRIQETQYF. J is TRBJ2-5 and V is TRBV20-1; D gene unclear. CDR3 length equals 13 residues. The V end was cut by 6 bases, the J end by 2 bases, with 13 bases between. The germline gives CDR1 DFQATT, CDR2 SNEGSKA (reference sequence).

The CDR3 sequence: CSAGQKETQYF. The CDR3 nucleotides are TGCAGCGCCGGACAGAAAGAGACCCAGTACTTC. The chain joins TRBV29-1 to TRBJ2-5, with D possibly matching TRBD1 (6 bases). V was cut by 7 bases and J by 3 bases, with 9 bases left in between. This CDR3 region has 11 residues. Germline V gene data show CDR1 as SQVTM and CDR2 as ANQGSEA.

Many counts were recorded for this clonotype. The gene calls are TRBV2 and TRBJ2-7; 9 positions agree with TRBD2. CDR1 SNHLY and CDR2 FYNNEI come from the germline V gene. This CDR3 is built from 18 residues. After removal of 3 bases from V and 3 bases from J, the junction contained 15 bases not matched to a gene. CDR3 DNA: TGTGCCAGCAGTGACGGGCCGGCAGTTAGCGGGAGCGGCTACGAGCAGTACTTC. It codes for CASSDGPAVSGSGYEQYF.

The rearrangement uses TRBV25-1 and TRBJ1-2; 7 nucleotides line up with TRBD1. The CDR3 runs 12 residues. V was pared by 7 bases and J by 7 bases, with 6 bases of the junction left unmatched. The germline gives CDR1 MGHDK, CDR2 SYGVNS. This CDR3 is CASTTGSSGYTF. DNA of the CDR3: TGTGCCAGCACGACAGGGAGTAGTGGCTACACCTTC.

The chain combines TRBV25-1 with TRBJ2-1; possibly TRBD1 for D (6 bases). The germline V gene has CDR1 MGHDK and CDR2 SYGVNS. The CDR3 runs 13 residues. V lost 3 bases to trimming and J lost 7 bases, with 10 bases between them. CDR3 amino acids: CASSEGHLNEQFF. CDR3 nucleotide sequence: TGTGCCAGCAGTGAGGGACATCTTAATGAGCAGTTCTTC.

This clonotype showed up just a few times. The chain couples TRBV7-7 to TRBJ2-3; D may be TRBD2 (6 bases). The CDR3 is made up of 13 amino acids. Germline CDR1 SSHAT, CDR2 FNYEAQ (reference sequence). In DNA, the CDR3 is TGTGCTACCCGTCCTGCGGGGACAGATACGCAGTATTTT. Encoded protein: CATRPAGTDTQYF.

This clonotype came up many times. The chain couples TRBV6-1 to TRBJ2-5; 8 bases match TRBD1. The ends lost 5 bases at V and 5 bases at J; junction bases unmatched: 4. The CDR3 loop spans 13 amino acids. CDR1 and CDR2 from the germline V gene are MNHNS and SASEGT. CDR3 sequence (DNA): TGTGCCAGCAGTACCTACAGGGGGGAGACCCAGTACTTC. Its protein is CASSTYRGETQYF.

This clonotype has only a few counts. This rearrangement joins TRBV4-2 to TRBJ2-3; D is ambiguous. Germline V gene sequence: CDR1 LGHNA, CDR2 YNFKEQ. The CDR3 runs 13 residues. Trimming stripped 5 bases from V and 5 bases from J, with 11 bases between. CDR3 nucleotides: TGTGCCAGCAGCAAATATCTTGAAGATACGCAGTATTTT. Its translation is CASSKYLEDTQYF.

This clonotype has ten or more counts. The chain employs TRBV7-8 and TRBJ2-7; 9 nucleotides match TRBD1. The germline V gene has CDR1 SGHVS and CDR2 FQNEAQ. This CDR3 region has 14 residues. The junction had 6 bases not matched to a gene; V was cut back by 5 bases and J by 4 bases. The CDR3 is CASSVTGQGYEQYF. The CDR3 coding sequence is TGTGCCAGCAGCGTAACTGGACAGGGGTACGAGCAGTACTTC.

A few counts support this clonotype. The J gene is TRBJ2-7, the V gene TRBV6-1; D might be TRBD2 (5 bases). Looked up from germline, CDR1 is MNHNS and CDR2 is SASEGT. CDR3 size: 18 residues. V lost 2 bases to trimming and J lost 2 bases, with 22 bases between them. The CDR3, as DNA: TGTGCCAGCAGTGAATATCCAAGGGAGCGGCCAAAAACCTACGAGCAGTACTTC. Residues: CASSEYPRERPKTYEQYF.

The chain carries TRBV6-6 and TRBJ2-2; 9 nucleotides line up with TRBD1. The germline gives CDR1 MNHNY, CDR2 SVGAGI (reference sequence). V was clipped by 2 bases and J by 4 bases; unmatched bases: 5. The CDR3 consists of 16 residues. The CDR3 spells CASSYTGTGFTGELFF. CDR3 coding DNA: TGTGCCAGCAGTTACACCGGGACAGGGTTCACCGGGGAGCTGTTTTTT.

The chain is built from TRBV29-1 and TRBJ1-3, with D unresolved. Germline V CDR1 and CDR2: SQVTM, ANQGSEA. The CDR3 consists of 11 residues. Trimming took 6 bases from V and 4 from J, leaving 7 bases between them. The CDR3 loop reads CSVKGGNTIYF. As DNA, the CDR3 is TGCAGCGTAAAGGGAGGAAACACCATATATTTT.

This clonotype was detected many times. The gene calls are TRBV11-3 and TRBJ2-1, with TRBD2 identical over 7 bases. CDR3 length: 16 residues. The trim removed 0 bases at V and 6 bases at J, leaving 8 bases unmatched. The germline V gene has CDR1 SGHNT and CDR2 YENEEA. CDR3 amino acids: CASSLDRASGLNEQFF. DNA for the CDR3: TGTGCCAGCAGCTTAGATAGGGCTAGCGGACTCAATGAGCAGTTCTTC.

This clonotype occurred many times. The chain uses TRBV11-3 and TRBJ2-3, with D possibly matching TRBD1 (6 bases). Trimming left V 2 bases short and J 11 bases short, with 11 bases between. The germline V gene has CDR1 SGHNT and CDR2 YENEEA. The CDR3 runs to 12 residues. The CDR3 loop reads CASSLTLTGQYF. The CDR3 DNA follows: TGTGCCAGCAGCTTAACATTGACAGGGCAGTATTTT. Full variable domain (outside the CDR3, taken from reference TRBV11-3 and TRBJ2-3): EAGVVQSPRYKIIEKKQPVAFWCNPISGHNTLYWYLQNLGQGPELLIRYENEEAVDDSQLPKDRFSAERLKGVDSTLKIQPAELGDSAVYLCASSLTLTGQYFGPGTRLTVL.

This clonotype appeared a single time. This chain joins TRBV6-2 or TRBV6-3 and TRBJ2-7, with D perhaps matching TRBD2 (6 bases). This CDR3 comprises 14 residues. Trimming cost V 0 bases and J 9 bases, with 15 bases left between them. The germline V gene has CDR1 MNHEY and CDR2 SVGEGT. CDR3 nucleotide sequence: TGTGCCAGCAGTTACTCCTCCGGGAGCTACAGGCAGTACTTC. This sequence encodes CASSYSSGSYRQYF.

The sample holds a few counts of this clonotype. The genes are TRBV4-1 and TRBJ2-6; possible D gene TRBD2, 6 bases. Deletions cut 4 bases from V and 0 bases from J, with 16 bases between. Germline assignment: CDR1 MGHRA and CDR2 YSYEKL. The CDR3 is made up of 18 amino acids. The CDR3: CASSPQVGGPSGANVLTF. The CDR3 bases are TGCGCCAGCAGCCCCCAAGTGGGGGGACCCTCTGGGGCCAACGTCCTGACTTTC.

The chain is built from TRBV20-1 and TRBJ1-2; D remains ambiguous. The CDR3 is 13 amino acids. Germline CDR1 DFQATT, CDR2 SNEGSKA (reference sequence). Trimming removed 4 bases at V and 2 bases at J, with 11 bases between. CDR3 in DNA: TGCAGTGCTAAACACGGATTGAACTATGGCTACACCTTC. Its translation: CSAKHGLNYGYTF.

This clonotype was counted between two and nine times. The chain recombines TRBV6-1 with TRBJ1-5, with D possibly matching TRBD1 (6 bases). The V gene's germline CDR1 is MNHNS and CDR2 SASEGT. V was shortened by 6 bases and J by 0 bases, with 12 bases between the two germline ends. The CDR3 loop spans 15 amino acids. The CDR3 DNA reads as TGTGCCAGCAGACTCAGGGGAAATAGCAATCAGCCCCAGCATTTT. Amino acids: CASRLRGNSNQPQHF.

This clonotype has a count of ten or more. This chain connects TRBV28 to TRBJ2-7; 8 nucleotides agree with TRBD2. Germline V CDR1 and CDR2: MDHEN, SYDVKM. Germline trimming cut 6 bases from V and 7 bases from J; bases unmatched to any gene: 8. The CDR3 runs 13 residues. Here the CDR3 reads CASSILSGSEQYF. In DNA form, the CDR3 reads TGTGCCAGCAGCATTTTAAGCGGGAGTGAGCAGTACTTC.

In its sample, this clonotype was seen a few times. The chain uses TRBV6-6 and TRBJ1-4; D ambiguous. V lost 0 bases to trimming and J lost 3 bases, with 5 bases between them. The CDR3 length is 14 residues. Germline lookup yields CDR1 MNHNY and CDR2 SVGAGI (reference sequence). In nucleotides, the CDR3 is TGTGCCAGCAGTTACTCAAGGTCTAATGAAAAACTGTTTTTT. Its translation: CASSYSRSNEKLFF.

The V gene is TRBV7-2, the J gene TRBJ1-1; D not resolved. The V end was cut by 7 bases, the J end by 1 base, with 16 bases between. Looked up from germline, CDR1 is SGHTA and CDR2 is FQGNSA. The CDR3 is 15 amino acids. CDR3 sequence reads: CASILGRAGNTEAFF. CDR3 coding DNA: TGTGCCAGCATCCTGGGAAGGGCAGGGAACACTGAAGCTTTCTTT. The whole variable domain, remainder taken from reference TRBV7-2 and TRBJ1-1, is GAGVSQSPSNKVTEKGKDVELRCDPISGHTALYWYRQSLGQGLEFLIYFQGNSAPDKSGLPSDRFSAERTGGSVSTLTIQRTQQEDSAVYLCASILGRAGNTEAFFGQGTRLTVV.

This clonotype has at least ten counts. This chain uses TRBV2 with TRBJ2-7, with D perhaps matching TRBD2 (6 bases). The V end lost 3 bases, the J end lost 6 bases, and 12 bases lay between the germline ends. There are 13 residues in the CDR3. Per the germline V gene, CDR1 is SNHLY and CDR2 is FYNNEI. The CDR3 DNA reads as TGTGCCAGCAGTGACAGGTTGGGACTCGAGCAGTACTTC. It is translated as CASSDRLGLEQYF.

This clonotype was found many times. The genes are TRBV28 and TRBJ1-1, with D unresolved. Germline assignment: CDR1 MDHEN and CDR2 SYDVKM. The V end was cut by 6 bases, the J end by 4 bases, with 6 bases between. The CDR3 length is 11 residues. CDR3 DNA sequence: TGTGCCAGCAGCACCACCACTGAAGCTTTCTTT. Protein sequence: CASSTTTEAFF.

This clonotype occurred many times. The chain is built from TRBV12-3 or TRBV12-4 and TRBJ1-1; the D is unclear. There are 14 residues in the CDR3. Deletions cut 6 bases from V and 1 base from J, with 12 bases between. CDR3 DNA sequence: TGTGCCAGCAGAAAGGGTCCCGAGAACACTGAAGCTTTCTTT. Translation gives CASRKGPENTEAFF.

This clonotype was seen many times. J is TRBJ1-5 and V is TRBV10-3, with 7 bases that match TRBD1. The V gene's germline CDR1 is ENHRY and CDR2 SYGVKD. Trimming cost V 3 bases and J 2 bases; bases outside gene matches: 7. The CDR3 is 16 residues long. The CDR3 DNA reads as TGTGCCATCAGTGAAGTGAGGGGGCAGGGCAATCAGCCCCAGCATTTT. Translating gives CAISEVRGQGNQPQHF.

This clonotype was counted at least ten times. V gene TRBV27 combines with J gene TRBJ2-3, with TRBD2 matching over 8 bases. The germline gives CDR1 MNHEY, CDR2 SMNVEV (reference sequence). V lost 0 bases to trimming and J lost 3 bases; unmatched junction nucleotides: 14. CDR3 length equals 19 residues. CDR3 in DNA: TGTGCCAGCAGTTTATCTAGAGGGGGGAGCGGGAGAACGACAGATACGCAGTATTTT. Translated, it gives CASSLSRGGSGRTTDTQYF.

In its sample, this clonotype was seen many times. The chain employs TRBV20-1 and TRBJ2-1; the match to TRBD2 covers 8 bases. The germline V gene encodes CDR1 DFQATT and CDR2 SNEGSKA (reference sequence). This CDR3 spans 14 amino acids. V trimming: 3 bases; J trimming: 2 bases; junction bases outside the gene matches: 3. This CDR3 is CSARPGLAYNEQFF. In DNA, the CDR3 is TGCAGTGCTAGGCCGGGACTAGCCTACAATGAGCAGTTCTTC.

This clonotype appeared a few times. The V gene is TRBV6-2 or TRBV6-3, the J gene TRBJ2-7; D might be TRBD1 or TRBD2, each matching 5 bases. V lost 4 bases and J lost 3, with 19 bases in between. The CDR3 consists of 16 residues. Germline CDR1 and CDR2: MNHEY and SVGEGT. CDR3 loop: CASSWDAFRANYEQYF. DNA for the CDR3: TGTGCCAGCAGTTGGGACGCCTTTCGAGCTAACTACGAGCAGTACTTC.